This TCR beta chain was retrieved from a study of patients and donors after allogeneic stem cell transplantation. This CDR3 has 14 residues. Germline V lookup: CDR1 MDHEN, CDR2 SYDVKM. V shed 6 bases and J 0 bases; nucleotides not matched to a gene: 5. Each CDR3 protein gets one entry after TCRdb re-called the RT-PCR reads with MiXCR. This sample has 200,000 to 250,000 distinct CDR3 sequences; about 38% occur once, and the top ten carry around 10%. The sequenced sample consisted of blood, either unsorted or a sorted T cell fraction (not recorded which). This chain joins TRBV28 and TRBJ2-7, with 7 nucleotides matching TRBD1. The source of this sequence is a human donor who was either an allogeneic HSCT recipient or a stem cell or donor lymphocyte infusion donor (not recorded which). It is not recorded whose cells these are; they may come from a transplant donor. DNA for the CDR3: TGTGCCAGCAGACTCGGGACAGTCTCCTACGAGCAGTACTTC. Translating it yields CASRLGTVSYEQYF.